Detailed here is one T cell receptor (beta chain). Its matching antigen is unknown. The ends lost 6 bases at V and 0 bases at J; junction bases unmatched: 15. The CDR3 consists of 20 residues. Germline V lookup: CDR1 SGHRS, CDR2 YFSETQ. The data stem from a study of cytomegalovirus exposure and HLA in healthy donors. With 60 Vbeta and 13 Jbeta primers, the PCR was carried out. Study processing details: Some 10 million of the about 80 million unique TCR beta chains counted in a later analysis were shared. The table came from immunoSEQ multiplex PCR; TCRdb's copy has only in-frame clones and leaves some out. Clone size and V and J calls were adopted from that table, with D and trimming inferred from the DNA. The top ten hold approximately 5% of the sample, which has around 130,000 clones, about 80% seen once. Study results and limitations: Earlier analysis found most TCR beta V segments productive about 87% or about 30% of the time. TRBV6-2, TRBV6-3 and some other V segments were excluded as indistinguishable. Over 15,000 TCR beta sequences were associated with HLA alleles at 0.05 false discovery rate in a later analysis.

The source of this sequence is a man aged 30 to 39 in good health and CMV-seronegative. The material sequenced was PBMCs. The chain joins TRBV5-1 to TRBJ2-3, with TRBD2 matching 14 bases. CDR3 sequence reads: CASTLIPGLAGALSTDTQYF. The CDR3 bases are TGCGCCAGCACTCTGATCCCGGGACTAGCGGGGGCACTTAGCACAGATACGCAGTATTTT.